This TCR beta chain came from a study of OX40 agonist ivuxolimab in advanced cancers. For the study at large: Participants averaged roughly 57 years of age (range about 23 to 80) and were roughly 80% male.

The method was immunoSEQ multiplex PCR; TCRdb's version includes in-frame clones alone and lacks a portion of them. The sample holds 70,000 to 85,000 clones; 80% to 90% are singletons and the top ten take under 2.5%. CDR3 length: 18 amino acids. With 3 bases clipped from V and 5 bases from J, the junction kept 16 bases outside the gene matches. Germline lookup yields CDR1 SGDLS and CDR2 YYNGEE. Samples of blood were obtained at baseline, on cycle 4 day 1, and on cycle 7 day 1. V gene TRBV9 combines with J gene TRBJ1-3; 8 bases agree with TRBD1. This receptor was taken from an adult with an advanced solid tumor such as melanoma, head and neck, liver or kidney cancer. The source material was CD4+ or CD8+ T cells sorted from blood, sampled in a trial of the OX40 agonist ivuxolimab. Here the CDR3 DNA reads TGTGCCAGCAGCGAGTATCCGGGACAGGTAGTTCTTAGAAACACCATATATTTT. Encoded protein: CASSEYPGQVVLRNTIYF. The full variable domain, rest sourced from reference TRBV9 and TRBJ1-3, is DSGVTQTPKHLITATGQRVTLRCSPRSGDLSVYWYQQSLDQGLQFLIQYYNGEERAKGNILERFSAQQFPDLHSELNLSSLELGDSALYFCASSEYPGQVVLRNTIYFGEGSWLTVV.